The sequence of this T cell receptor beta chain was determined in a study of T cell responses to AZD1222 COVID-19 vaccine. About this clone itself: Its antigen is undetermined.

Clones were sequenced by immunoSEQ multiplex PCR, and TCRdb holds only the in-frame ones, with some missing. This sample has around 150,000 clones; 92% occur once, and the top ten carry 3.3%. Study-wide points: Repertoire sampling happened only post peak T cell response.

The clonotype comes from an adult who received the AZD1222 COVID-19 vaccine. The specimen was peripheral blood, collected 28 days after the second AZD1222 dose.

In nucleotides, the CDR3 is TGTGCCTGGAGCTCCTATAATTCACCCCTCCACTTT. Its protein is CAWSSYNSPLHF. The chain is built from TRBV30 and TRBJ1-6; no firm D call. Germline lookup yields CDR1 GTSNPN and CDR2 SVGIG (reference sequence). The CDR3 is 12 residues long. V shed 3 bases and J shed 0 bases, with 0 bases lying between them.